These 2 T cell receptor beta chains share one sample of origin, sequenced in a study of identical twins (dated by TCRdb to about 2016). Libraries came from 5' RACE. Sequencing relied on an Illumina HiSeq 2000. TCRdb passed the public sequencing reads through fastp at Q25 and MiXCR, retaining productive beta sequences. One record per CDR3 amino acid sequence lists the most common genes and DNA. The sample table contains fewer than 800,000 distinct CDR3 sequences; only one count was recorded for about 7% of them. The ten largest clones take up 1.5% to 2% of the sample. These records were also assigned to another study, of yellow fever vaccine responses in identical twins.

Sequencing used PBMCs. The receptors stem from a woman between 18 and 29 years old in good health.

This clonotype has a handful of counts. The chain joins TRBV24-1 to TRBJ1-5; the D gene is possibly TRBD1 (6 bases). CDR3 size: 14 residues. Germline V lookup: CDR1 KGHDR, CDR2 SFDVKD. V lost 4 bases and J 4 bases, leaving 10 bases between the germline ends. The CDR3 DNA follows: TGTGCCACCAGTGACTCCGGGACAAATCAGCCCCAGCATTTT. This gives the protein CATSDSGTNQPQHF.

This clonotype was seen at least ten times. The gene calls are TRBV2 and TRBJ2-1, with D uncertain. The germline gives CDR1 SNHLY, CDR2 FYNNEI. V was cut by 1 base and J by 7 bases, with 2 bases left in between. The CDR3 loop spans 11 amino acids. This CDR3 reads CASSEGNEQFF. The CDR3 DNA reads as TGTGCCAGCAGTGAAGGTAATGAGCAGTTCTTC.